These T cell receptor beta chains were read from a single sample in a study of cytomegalovirus exposure and HLA in healthy donors. The protocol was immunoSEQ multiplex PCR, while the TCRdb copy is restricted to in-frame clones and leaves out a portion. The sample contains roughly 100,000 clones, about two thirds of which appear only once. The sequenced sample consisted of PBMCs. These receptors originate from a boy younger than 18 in good health and CMV-seronegative. Each CDR3 is given with its conserved first and last residue. Fields, in order: D gene, clone size, CDR3 length, V gene, J gene, CDR3 DNA, CDR3 protein. The D gene is left open where the match is weak. For some rows the clone size is stated as once, few or many, or as a class when expanded; others skip it.

D gene: .; clone size: .; CDR3 length: 15; V gene: TRBV7-7; J gene: TRBJ2-1; CDR3 DNA: TGTGCTAGCAGCTTCGGGACTGTGTCCTACAATGAGCAGTTCTTC; CDR3 protein: CASSFGTVSYNEQFF
D gene: TRBD1; clone size: .; CDR3 length: 17; V gene: TRBV28; J gene: TRBJ2-6; CDR3 DNA: TGTGCCAGCAGTCGCCCACAGGGGGCGGGTGGGGCCAACGTCCTGACTTTC; CDR3 protein: CASSRPQGAGGANVLTF
D gene: TRBD1; clone size: few; CDR3 length: 14; V gene: TRBV4-1; J gene: TRBJ1-2; CDR3 DNA: TGCGCCAGCAGAGAAGGACAGGCCGGGTATGGCTACACCTTC; CDR3 protein: CASREGQAGYGYTF
D gene: .; clone size: .; CDR3 length: 12; V gene: TRBV19; J gene: TRBJ1-5; CDR3 DNA: TGTGCCACCCGGAGGGGGGGACAGCCCCAGCATTTT; CDR3 protein: CATRRGGQPQHF
D gene: .; clone size: .; CDR3 length: 12; V gene: TRBV2; J gene: TRBJ2-5; CDR3 DNA: TGTGCCAGCAGTAAAATCATTGAGACCCAGTACTTC; CDR3 protein: CASSKIIETQYF
D gene: TRBD2; clone size: .; CDR3 length: 16; V gene: TRBV6-9; J gene: TRBJ2-5; CDR3 DNA: TGTGCCAGCAGTTATAGGACTAGCGGCGTATTAGAGACCCAGTACTTC; CDR3 protein: CASSYRTSGVLETQYF
D gene: .; clone size: .; CDR3 length: 17; V gene: TRBV5-1; J gene: TRBJ2-3; CDR3 DNA: TGCGCCAGCAGCCTCAGGGGCCAGCGGGAAAGCGTGGGTACGCAGTATTTT; CDR3 protein: CASSLRGQRESVGTQYF
D gene: TRBD2; clone size: .; CDR3 length: 17; V gene: TRBV25-1; J gene: TRBJ2-7; CDR3 DNA: TGTGCCAGCAGTGAACTCCGCGGGGGGTCAATCGAGTACGAGCAGTACTTC; CDR3 protein: CASSELRGGSIEYEQYF
D gene: TRBD1; clone size: .; CDR3 length: 14; V gene: TRBV5-1; J gene: TRBJ2-7; CDR3 DNA: TGCGCCAGCAGCCCGACAGGGGGCTCCTACGAGCAGTACTTC; CDR3 protein: CASSPTGGSYEQYF
D gene: .; clone size: .; CDR3 length: 12; V gene: TRBV27; J gene: TRBJ2-1; CDR3 DNA: TGTGCCAGCGGACCTAGCCCCCATGAGCAGTTCTTC; CDR3 protein: CASGPSPHEQFF
D gene: TRBD2; clone size: .; CDR3 length: 15; V gene: TRBV25-1; J gene: TRBJ2-3; CDR3 DNA: TGTGCCAGCACAGACAGCGGGGGGGCTTGGGATACGCAGTATTTT; CDR3 protein: CASTDSGGAWDTQYF
D gene: TRBD1; clone size: .; CDR3 length: 16; V gene: TRBV7-2; J gene: TRBJ1-5; CDR3 DNA: TGTGCCAGCAGCTTTGCCGGGACAGGGTTTAATCAGCCCCAGCATTTT; CDR3 protein: CASSFAGTGFNQPQHF
D gene: .; clone size: many; CDR3 length: 16; V gene: TRBV4-2; J gene: TRBJ2-6; CDR3 DNA: TGTGCCAGCAGCCAGAGCAGCGGTGGTGGGGCCAACGTCCTGACTTTC; CDR3 protein: CASSQSSGGGANVLTF
D gene: TRBD2; clone size: .; CDR3 length: 15; V gene: TRBV9; J gene: TRBJ2-1; CDR3 DNA: TGTGCCAGCAGTACTAGCGGAACTGCCTACAATGAGCAGTTCTTC; CDR3 protein: CASSTSGTAYNEQFF
D gene: .; clone size: few; CDR3 length: 13; V gene: TRBV5-1; J gene: TRBJ2-5; CDR3 DNA: TGCGCCAGCAGCTTGGGGGGCCAGGAGACCCAGTACTTC; CDR3 protein: CASSLGGQETQYF
D gene: .; clone size: .; CDR3 length: 14; V gene: TRBV30; J gene: TRBJ1-5; CDR3 DNA: TGTGCCTGGCAGGACACCCTCGGCAATCAGCCCCAGCATTTT; CDR3 protein: CAWQDTLGNQPQHF
D gene: .; clone size: .; CDR3 length: 14; V gene: TRBV28; J gene: TRBJ1-2; CDR3 DNA: TGTGCCAGCACCCTGATCCGGGACTTCGCTGGCTACACCTTC; CDR3 protein: CASTLIRDFAGYTF
D gene: .; clone size: .; CDR3 length: 15; V gene: TRBV13; J gene: TRBJ2-7; CDR3 DNA: TGTGCCAGCAGCTCCCCTCCGGGACTTCTCTACGAGCAGTACTTC; CDR3 protein: CASSSPPGLLYEQYF
D gene: .; clone size: .; CDR3 length: 15; V gene: TRBV21-1; J gene: TRBJ2-7; CDR3 DNA: TGTGCCAGCAGCGCATTTAGAACAGGGGGCTACGAGCAGTACTTC; CDR3 protein: CASSAFRTGGYEQYF
D gene: TRBD1; clone size: .; CDR3 length: 15; V gene: TRBV27; J gene: TRBJ1-5; CDR3 DNA: TGTGCCAGCAGCTTACAGGGGGCGCGTGGTCAGCCCCAGCATTTT; CDR3 protein: CASSLQGARGQPQHF
D gene: .; clone size: .; CDR3 length: 13; V gene: TRBV5-4; J gene: TRBJ1-4; CDR3 DNA: TGTGCCAGCAGCTTGGCGGGGAATGAAAAACTGTTTTTT; CDR3 protein: CASSLAGNEKLFF
D gene: .; clone size: once; CDR3 length: 16; V gene: TRBV6-6; J gene: TRBJ2-1; CDR3 DNA: TGTGCCAGCAGTTATTCGACTAGTTGGTTCTCTAATGAGCAGTTCTTC; CDR3 protein: CASSYSTSWFSNEQFF
D gene: .; clone size: .; CDR3 length: 14; V gene: TRBV2; J gene: TRBJ1-2; CDR3 DNA: TGTGCCAGCAGTGAAGTTCCGGAGGCGGGAGGCTACACCTTC; CDR3 protein: CASSEVPEAGGYTF
D gene: .; clone size: .; CDR3 length: 15; V gene: TRBV5-6; J gene: TRBJ2-2; CDR3 DNA: TGTGCCAGCAGCTGGGGGACAGTGGAGGGCGGGGAGCTGTTTTTT; CDR3 protein: CASSWGTVEGGELFF
D gene: .; clone size: .; CDR3 length: 21; V gene: TRBV28; J gene: TRBJ1-1; CDR3 DNA: TGTGCCAGCAGTTTCCTGCGACGACAGGCCTTGGAGATTTGGGGGAGCACTGAAGCTTTCTTT; CDR3 protein: CASSFLRRQALEIWGSTEAFF
D gene: .; clone size: .; CDR3 length: 13; V gene: TRBV19; J gene: TRBJ1-2; CDR3 DNA: TGTGCCAGTAGCGAAACCACGGACTATGGCTACACCTTC; CDR3 protein: CASSETTDYGYTF
D gene: TRBD2; clone size: .; CDR3 length: 18; V gene: TRBV7-3; J gene: TRBJ2-1; CDR3 DNA: TGTGCCAGCAGTTCCCGGCCTTCTAGCGGGGGGGCCTCGAATGAGCAGTTCTTC; CDR3 protein: CASSSRPSSGGASNEQFF
D gene: .; clone size: .; CDR3 length: 17; V gene: TRBV9; J gene: TRBJ1-3; CDR3 DNA: TGTGCCAGCAGCGTAGAGTCGGCAGGACACTCTGGAAACACCATATATTTT; CDR3 protein: CASSVESAGHSGNTIYF
D gene: TRBD2; clone size: .; CDR3 length: 14; V gene: TRBV7-9; J gene: TRBJ2-7; CDR3 DNA: TGTGCCAGCAGCTGGAGCGGGGCCGCCTACGAGCAGTACTTC; CDR3 protein: CASSWSGAAYEQYF
D gene: TRBD2; clone size: .; CDR3 length: 17; V gene: TRBV5-1; J gene: TRBJ2-5; CDR3 DNA: TGCGCCAGCAGCTTGGGGGATCTACTAGCGGGGCAAGAGACCCAGTACTTC; CDR3 protein: CASSLGDLLAGQETQYF
D gene: .; clone size: few; CDR3 length: 18; V gene: TRBV9; J gene: TRBJ2-2; CDR3 DNA: TGTGCCAGCAGCGTAGACTTCGGGAGTCACCTGAACACCGGGGAGCTGTTTTTT; CDR3 protein: CASSVDFGSHLNTGELFF
D gene: .; clone size: .; CDR3 length: 16; V gene: TRBV12-5; J gene: TRBJ1-5; CDR3 DNA: TGTGCTAGTGGATTGGGGCAGGGAGGCTTTCCTCAGCCCCAGCATTTT; CDR3 protein: CASGLGQGGFPQPQHF
D gene: .; clone size: few; CDR3 length: 15; V gene: TRBV28; J gene: TRBJ1-5; CDR3 DNA: TGTGCCAGCAGTTTACGGGTAAAGGGCAATCAGCCCCAGCATTTT; CDR3 protein: CASSLRVKGNQPQHF
D gene: .; clone size: .; CDR3 length: 15; V gene: TRBV11-2; J gene: TRBJ1-1; CDR3 DNA: TGTGCCAGCAGCTTAGAGGGGGCGGGGAACACTGAAGCTTTCTTT; CDR3 protein: CASSLEGAGNTEAFF
D gene: TRBD1; clone size: few; CDR3 length: 13; V gene: TRBV11-3; J gene: TRBJ1-2; CDR3 DNA: TGTGCCAGCAGCCCCGGGACAGACTATGGCTACACCTTC; CDR3 protein: CASSPGTDYGYTF
D gene: .; clone size: .; CDR3 length: 17; V gene: TRBV4-1; J gene: TRBJ1-3; CDR3 DNA: TGCGCCAGCAGCCACCGGACGGAGGGTGTGACTGGAAACACCATATATTTT; CDR3 protein: CASSHRTEGVTGNTIYF
D gene: TRBD2; clone size: .; CDR3 length: 17; V gene: TRBV28; J gene: TRBJ2-1; CDR3 DNA: TGTGCCAGCAGTTTAAGTGTGGAGCGGGGGGAATACAATGAGCAGTTCTTC; CDR3 protein: CASSLSVERGEYNEQFF
D gene: TRBD2; clone size: .; CDR3 length: 19; V gene: TRBV15; J gene: TRBJ2-3; CDR3 DNA: TGTGCCACCAGCAGACTAGTTAGCGGGGGAATCGCTAGCACAGATACGCAGTATTTT; CDR3 protein: CATSRLVSGGIASTDTQYF
D gene: TRBD1; clone size: .; CDR3 length: 15; V gene: TRBV5-6; J gene: TRBJ1-2; CDR3 DNA: TGTGCCAGCAGATTGTGGGACAGGGGAGGGTATGGCTACACCTTC; CDR3 protein: CASRLWDRGGYGYTF
D gene: .; clone size: .; CDR3 length: 14; V gene: TRBV28; J gene: TRBJ1-1; CDR3 DNA: TGTGCCAGCACCCTCGGGTACATGAACACTGAAGCTTTCTTT; CDR3 protein: CASTLGYMNTEAFF
D gene: TRBD1; clone size: once; CDR3 length: 17; V gene: TRBV5-4; J gene: TRBJ1-1; CDR3 DNA: TGTGCCAGCAGCTTGGGGGTCTCCAGACAGGGAAACACTGAAGCTTTCTTT; CDR3 protein: CASSLGVSRQGNTEAFF
D gene: TRBD1; clone size: few; CDR3 length: 16; V gene: TRBV7-8; J gene: TRBJ2-7; CDR3 DNA: TGTGCCAGCAGCTTAATTTGGACAGGGGCATCCTATGAGCAGTACTTC; CDR3 protein: CASSLIWTGASYEQYF